This T cell receptor (beta chain) was sequenced for a study of blood T cells in healthy people across ages. Primers used in a second PCR of roughly 6 to 12 cycles were a sample-barcoded 5' primer and a J-beta primer mix. TCRdb fed the 5' RACE reads into MiXCR, producing one record per CDR3 protein. The sample lists about 400,000 distinct CDR3 sequences, about half occurring once. Study observations and caveats: Possibly, changes in expanded clonotypes were confounded because donor CMV status was unknown. It was held that diversity estimates obtained from one million T cells represented underestimates.

V lost 4 bases to trimming and J lost 5 bases; unmatched junction nucleotides: 6. Germline CDR1 and CDR2: KGHSH and LQKENI. The CDR3 extends over 15 amino acids. There are many counts of this clonotype. Its antigen is not identified. The TCR was taken from a man aged 55 to 70 in good health. The source material was blood. The chain employs TRBV18 and TRBJ2-2; the match to TRBD1 covers 8 bases. The CDR3 coding sequence is TGTGCCAGCTCACGACGGACAGGGAATACCGGGGAGCTGTTTTTT. It is translated as CASSRRTGNTGELFF.